This T cell receptor beta chain stems from a study of blood T cell repertoires in COVID-19. About the study: Italy, Spain and the United States were the sources of the convalescent and acute COVID-19 samples. Sources were T cells, B-cell-depleted T cells, or PBMCs; the material itself was cDNA or gDNA.

Clones were read by immunoSEQ multiplex PCR, and TCRdb kept only the in-frame ones, dropping some. The data show approximately 300,000 clones, 85% to 90% seen once. Seattle researchers signed up patients amid active infection and tracked them longitudinally. Trimming removed 5 bases at V and 6 bases at J, with 10 bases between. Germline V lookup: CDR1 SEHNR, CDR2 FQNEAQ (reference sequence). The CDR3 is 13 amino acids. The sequence came from a woman aged 25 to 39 with COVID-19, enrolled during active disease. The chain has TRBV7-9 and TRBJ2-2; D may be TRBD2 (6 bases). The sequenced sample consisted of peripheral blood. The DNA for the CDR3 is TGTGCCAGCAGCACAGGAGGGGCCGGGGAGCTGTTTTTT. It translates to CASSTGGAGELFF.